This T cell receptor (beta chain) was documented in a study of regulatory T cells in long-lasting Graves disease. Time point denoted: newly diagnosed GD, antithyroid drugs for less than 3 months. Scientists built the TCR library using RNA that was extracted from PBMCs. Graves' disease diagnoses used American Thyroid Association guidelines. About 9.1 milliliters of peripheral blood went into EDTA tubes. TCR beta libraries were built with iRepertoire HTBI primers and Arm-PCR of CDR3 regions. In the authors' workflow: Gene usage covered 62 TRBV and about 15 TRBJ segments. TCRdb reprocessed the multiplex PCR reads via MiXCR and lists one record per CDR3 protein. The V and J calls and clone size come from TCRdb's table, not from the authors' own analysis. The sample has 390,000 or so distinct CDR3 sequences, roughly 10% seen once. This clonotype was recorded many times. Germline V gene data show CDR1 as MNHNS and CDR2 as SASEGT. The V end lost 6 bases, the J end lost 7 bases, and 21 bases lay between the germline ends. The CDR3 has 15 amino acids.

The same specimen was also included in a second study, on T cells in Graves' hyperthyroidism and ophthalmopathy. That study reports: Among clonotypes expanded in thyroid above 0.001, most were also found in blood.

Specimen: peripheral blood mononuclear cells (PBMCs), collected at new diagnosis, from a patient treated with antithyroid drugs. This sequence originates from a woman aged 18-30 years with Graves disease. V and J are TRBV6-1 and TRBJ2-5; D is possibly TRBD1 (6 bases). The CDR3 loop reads CASSIRDIILGTQYF. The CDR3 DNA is TGTGCCAGCAGCATCCGGGACATAATTTTGGGGACCCAGTACTTC.